This T cell receptor (beta chain) was recorded in a study of cytomegalovirus exposure and HLA in healthy donors (TCRdb year 2017). In the study overall: An earlier analysis of 587 of the donors reported 276 Gb of sequence data and 117 million unique TCR beta sequences obtained from 180 million or so T cells. To decide whether each TCR beta V gene segment behaved as functional or pseudogenic, an earlier analysis of 587 of the donors relied on high-throughput TCR beta sequencing. A later genetic analysis used genome-wide SNP genotypes for about three fifths of the 666 donors, treating that subset as a discovery cohort. To predict cytomegalovirus infection status, the study brought together high-throughput TCR immunosequencing, statistical association of individual TCRs with disease status, and machine learning. The study profiled the T cell repertoires of 500 to 800 subjects by immunosequencing and related them to cytomegalovirus serostatus. An early release that covered some 640 HLA-typed donors contained approximately 300 gigabases of sequencing data and 75 million to 100 million unique TCR sequences. Donor age, sex, ethnicity and CMV serostatus were collected together with the repertoire data. To study patterns of TCR occurrence, a later analysis re-analyzed previously published TCR beta repertoires from 600 to 750 donors and added high-resolution HLA genotyping. The genetic ancestry cluster associated with self-reported Caucasian donors included 81% of the roughly 410 genotyped donors. The study aimed to test whether cataloging public T cell receptors could reveal signatures of past pathogen exposure. Class I and class II HLA loci were covered by the typing at four-digit resolution. In addition to the first cohort of 666 subjects, a separate validation cohort of about 120 different subjects was used. All discovery cohort repertoires had been generated on a single sequencing platform. On average, roughly 240,000 unique TCR beta nucleotide sequences were sequenced per donor among a few hundred genotyped donors of the cohort, with around 19% of those sequences being non-productive. The number of donors typed differed by locus, with roughly 620-630 for A, B, C, DRB1 and DQB1, 522 for DQA1, about 610 for DPA1, and under 490 for DPB1. A handful of DR-DQ haplotypes were handled as single units for association and clustering because linkage in the cohort was strong. Rather than drawing on any new phenotypic data, the later analysis identified candidate immune exposures from TCR beta sequences and the way those sequences occurred across donors. Beyond this particular receptor, the publication reports: A later analysis found that most CMV-associated TCR beta chains appeared HLA-restricted, with HLA associations seemingly driven largely by CMV exposure. The cohort was sequenced for TCR beta chains only, and without alpha or paired-chain data the features that could be detected were limited. The study listed approximately 160 TCR beta chains as associated with cytomegalovirus. In a later analysis, the rate of TCR association differed among HLA loci, with DRB1 alleles having the most associated TCRs and HLA-C alleles having the fewest. A few of the identified cytomegalovirus-associated TCR beta chains were confirmed in vitro to be specific for cytomegalovirus antigens. The authors suggested that the approach could potentially be extended to other disease states and immunological phenotypes. The sequencing pipeline was judged likely to have produced a cluster of highly shared sequence variants as a technical artifact. A later analysis reported that several top co-occurrence clusters appeared linked to parvovirus B19, influenza, CMV and Epstein-Barr virus. Immune exposure information for the cohort was limited to CMV serostatus. Because counts were too low, some 17 rarely observed V segments, including chromosome 9 orphons, were excluded from the earlier analysis of several hundred of the donors. Linkage disequilibrium might explain the correlated functional status among segregating V segments, but an unknown experimental factor could not be ruled out. Some IMGT-functional V segments, including TRBV6-2 and TRBV6-3, could not be distinguished by the 87-base-pair reads and were therefore excluded. Specific HLA alleles were associated with 15,000 to 20,000 TCR beta sequences at a false discovery rate of 0.05 in a later analysis. When HLA alleles, especially DR and DQ, strongly co-occurred, TCR associations were difficult to assign to individual alleles. In an earlier analysis of some 500 of the donors, most TCR beta V segments appeared in productive rearrangements about 87% or about 30% of the time, broadly matching IMGT annotations. Most TCR sequences were seen in very few donors, while some public TCRs were found in many individuals. In a later analysis, HLA-associated TCR beta chains showed more clonal expansion and lower generation probabilities than non-associated chains that were equally common. A further reported finding was that TCR beta sequences accurately predicted the HLA-A and HLA-B alleles for most subjects in the first cohort. V-gene and J-gene trimming of TCR beta chains was associated with a missense DCLRE1C variant in a later genetic analysis, and the association was replicated in an independent cohort. Because some donors lacked HLA typing at each locus, the association tests relied only on the typed subset. The presence/absence analyses assumed that sequencing depth was roughly uniform across donors, and that assumption may not be true. Cytomegalovirus status was reported to be diagnosed by the classifier with high specificity and sensitivity in both the original and validation cohorts. In a later genetic analysis, fewer N-insertions in productive TCRs were reported among donors in an Asian-associated ancestry cluster than the approximately 630-donor mean.

Receptor amplification or capture employed the immunoSEQ multiplex PCR assay. For the multiplex PCR, a mixture combining 60 forward primers for TCR Vbeta segments and 13 reverse primers for TCR Jbeta segments was used. The CDR3 region of rearranged TCR beta genes was amplified from genomic DNA by a multiplex PCR assay. The Illumina HiSeq System was used to sequence the amplified TCR beta libraries as 87-base-pair reads. Per the source publication's procedure: A later analysis tallied 80 million to 95 million unique TCR beta chains across the 640 or so repertoires, and around 9.9 million of those chains were shared by two or more donors. To remove PCR and sequencing errors, raw reads were error-corrected and collapsed into unique sequences using a nearest-neighbor algorithm that merged closely related sequences. V, D and J gene segments were assigned by aligning CDR3 sequences to IMGT reference sequences. For a sequence to be retained, at least a six-nucleotide match to both a V gene segment and a J gene segment was required. A rearrangement counted as productive if the CDR3 had no stop codons and remained in frame with V and J, and every other rearrangement counted as non-productive. CDR3 was defined by IMGT convention, running from the second conserved V-encoded cysteine to the conserved J-encoded phenylalanine. The earlier analysis of 450 to 750 of the donors excluded any sequence lacking an unambiguous match to a single V gene segment. In an earlier analysis of around 600 of the donors, V segments were called functional above 56.7% productive rearrangements and were called segregating when the between-donor standard deviation exceeded 5%. A statistical classification framework was built to diagnose cytomegalovirus status from the catalog of TCR beta chain sequences. V and J gene assignment, in a later analysis, came from comparing TCR nucleotide sequences with IMGT/GENE-DB human TR gene sequences. The TCRdist pipeline was used in a later analysis to assign CDR3 sequences and most-parsimonious VDJ recombination scenarios. In a later analysis, every TCR beta chain was defined by the combination of its CDR3 amino acid sequence and its V-gene family, and reads without a unique V-gene family were dropped. In a later analysis, a few hundred highly shared, low-generation-probability nucleotide sequences were removed to address suspected cross-contamination and a sequencing artifact. In a later analysis, a clonal expansion index for each public chain was calculated from normalized within-repertoire ranks of inferred template counts. In a later analysis, generation probabilities were computed with a VDJ recombination model fitted to out-of-frame rearrangements, and the resulting probabilities were checked against IGoR. In a later analysis, hypergeometric tests were used to score TCR-TCR, TCR-HLA and TCR-CMV co-occurrence, with a repertoire-size bias correction applied to TCR pairs. In a later analysis, false discovery rates were estimated by permuting HLA or CMV assignments 20 times. In a later analysis, co-occurring TCRs were grouped with DBSCAN, and TCRdist sequence similarity was added when clustering was performed within HLA-allele-positive subsets. Repertoires with fewer than 30,000 or more than 120,000 public chains, plus five repertoires with anomalous nucleotide sharing, were excluded from co-occurrence clustering. TCRdb re-hosts the immuneACCESS table, in-frame sequences only. Its copies lack some clones; in the studies checked, an unresolved V gene accounts for under half of them, and the cause for the rest is not known. The V and J calls and the clone size are those of that table, but D and trimming were determined from the DNA. The sample table records about 130,000 clones; 70% to 80% of these occur just once. The ten largest clones add up to 1% to 1.5% of the sample.

The cohort was made up of roughly 670 healthy bone marrow donors. Cohort members were all nominally healthy when sampled, although unrecorded immune exposures were likely present. The donor was CMV seronegative and belonged to the group of 352 seronegative cohort members. A peripheral blood sample was collected from each donor, and TCR beta sequencing was performed on peripheral blood mononuclear cells. Genomic DNA was extracted from the blood cell samples with the Qiagen DNeasy Blood Extraction Kit. Worth noting for this clone: This clone's antigen is unknown. The sample holds no much larger clone one base away, and base qualities are not on file.

CDR1 SGHNT and CDR2 YYREEE are derived from the germline V gene (reference sequence). Relative to germline, V is 0 bases shorter and J is 0 bases shorter, with 6 bases between their ends. The CDR3 spans 15 residues, from the cysteine through the phenylalanine. Only CDR3 DNA is held: 45 bases, read in frame from base 1. The receptor was isolated from a man over 45 in good health and CMV-seronegative. The sequence is built from TRBV5-4 and TRBJ2-2; TRBD2 is a possible D gene, resting on 5 matching bases. The specimen sequenced was PBMCs. The nucleotide sequence is TGTGCCAGCAGCTTGGAGGGAGCGAACACCGGGGAGCTGTTTTTT. It is translated as CASSLEGANTGELFF.